These 15 T cell receptor beta chains were all obtained from the same sample, sequenced in a study of T cell responses to AZD1222 COVID-19 vaccine. Only in-frame clones appear in the TCRdb table, and some are missing; sequencing was by immunoSEQ multiplex PCR. The table includes around 160,000 clones, approximately 89% detected once. The sequences come from peripheral blood, collected on day 0 of AZD1222 vaccination. The receptors here all came from an adult in good health.

This clone has only one observation. The V and J genes are TRBV2 and TRBJ2-1; 11 bases match TRBD1. Germline V gives CDR1 SNHLY, CDR2 FYNNEI. The V segment lost 7 bases and the J segment 2 bases; nucleotides outside the gene matches: 4. CDR3 length: 15 residues. CDR3 residues: CASTPDRGPYNEQFF. The CDR3 nucleotides read TGTGCCAGCACCCCGGACAGGGGGCCCTACAATGAGCAGTTCTTC.

This chain connects TRBV11-1 to TRBJ2-3, with D perhaps given as TRBD1 or TRBD2 (6 bases each). Germline CDR1 reads SGHAT; CDR2 reads FQDESV (reference sequence). The CDR3 is 15 amino acids. The ends were cut back, 5 bases at V and 2 bases at J, with 14 bases in the middle. This CDR3 reads CASSGGQGYTDTQYF. CDR3 DNA: TGTGCCAGCAGCGGGGGGCAGGGCTACACAGATACGCAGTATTTT.

This chain uses TRBV9 with TRBJ2-1; D tentatively fits TRBD1 or TRBD2 (5 bases each). V lost 0 bases, J lost 3 bases, and 13 bases lay in between. The CDR3 is 16 amino acids. Germline assignment: CDR1 SGDLS and CDR2 YYNGEE. The CDR3 DNA follows: TGTGCCAGCAGCGTAGGGGGAGACAGTATCTACAATGAGCAGTTCTTC. It is translated as CASSVGGDSIYNEQFF. Full variable domain (rest looked up from reference TRBV9 and TRBJ2-1): DSGVTQTPKHLITATGQRVTLRCSPRSGDLSVYWYQQSLDQGLQFLIQYYNGEERAKGNILERFSAQQFPDLHSELNLSSLELGDSALYFCASSVGGDSIYNEQFFGPGTRLTVL.

The genes are TRBV6-2 or TRBV6-3 and TRBJ2-7; D uncertain. CDR3 length: 14 amino acids. Germline lookup yields CDR1 MNHEY and CDR2 SVGEGT. Trimming left V 0 bases short and J 7 bases short, with 13 bases between. The CDR3 DNA follows: TGTGCCAGCAGTTACTCACCCCGTCGACAAGAGCAGTACTTC. Translated, it gives CASSYSPRRQEQYF.

This rearrangement joins TRBV28 to TRBJ1-2, with D possibly being TRBD1 (5 bases). Trimming removed 8 bases from V and 6 bases from J, with 13 bases in between. The CDR3 loop spans 12 amino acids. Germline-derived CDR1 and CDR2 are MDHEN and SYDVKM. The CDR3 loop reads CASAKTDHGYTF. The CDR3 DNA is TGTGCCAGCGCCAAGACAGATCATGGCTACACCTTC.

The chain links TRBV5-1 to TRBJ2-1; D is perhaps TRBD1 (5 bases). This CDR3 spans 17 amino acids. V lost 0 bases and J 12 bases, leaving 25 bases between the germline ends. Germline CDR1 SGHRS, CDR2 YFSETQ. The CDR3, as DNA: TGCGCCAGCAGCTTGGGTGTTGGGGTGGGGCCTTCTTATCGGCAGTTCTTC. It yields the protein CASSLGVGVGPSYRQFF. The whole variable domain, filled in from reference TRBV5-1 and TRBJ2-1, reads KAGVTQTPRYLIKTRGQQVTLSCSPISGHRSVSWYQQTPGQGLQFLFEYFSETQRNKGNFPGRFSGRQFSNSRSEMNVSTLELGDSALYLCASSLGVGVGPSYRQFFGPGTRLTVL.

The V call is TRBV28, the J call TRBJ2-7; perhaps TRBD2 as D (5 bases). Trimming took off 6 bases at V and 2 bases at J, with 14 bases between the two ends. Per the germline V gene, CDR1 is MDHEN and CDR2 is SYDVKM. The CDR3 spans 14 residues. The CDR3 coding sequence is TGTGCCAGCAGACCCCCGGGATCACCCTACGAGCAGTACTTC. This encodes CASRPPGSPYEQYF. Filled out from reference TRBV28 and TRBJ2-7, the complete variable domain reads DVKVTQSSRYLVKRTGEKVFLECVQDMDHENMFWYRQDPGLGLRLIYFSYDVKMKEKGDIPEGYSVSREKKERFSLILESASTNQTSMYLCASRPPGSPYEQYFGPGTRLTVT.

The genes are TRBV7-9 and TRBJ2-3; possibly TRBD2 for D (6 bases). Germline CDR1 and CDR2: SEHNR and FQNEAQ (reference sequence). V was clipped by 4 bases and J by 5 bases, with 7 bases between them. The CDR3 has 12 amino acids. The CDR3 coding sequence is TGTGCCAGCAGCTCGCGGGGAGATACGCAGTATTTT. Amino acids: CASSSRGDTQYF.

This chain links TRBV7-2 with TRBJ2-2, with a possible D match to TRBD1 (6 bases). CDR1 and CDR2 from the germline V gene are SGHTA and FQGNSA. V shed 6 bases and J shed 1 base, with 9 bases lying between them. CDR3 size: 14 residues. The CDR3 nucleotides are TGTGCCAGCAGAATGGGACAGAACACCGGGGAGCTGTTTTTT. It translates to CASRMGQNTGELFF.

The DNA for the CDR3 is TGTGCCAGCACCGGTTCAGGGGGCAACACTGAAGCTTTCTTT. Translated, it gives CASTGSGGNTEAFF. The chain couples TRBV2 to TRBJ1-1; 8 bases fit TRBD1. Germline V gene data show CDR1 as SNHLY and CDR2 as FYNNEI. This CDR3 comprises 14 residues. V shed 7 bases and J 2 bases; nucleotides not matched to a gene: 6.

The rearrangement links TRBV2 to TRBJ1-2, with D tentatively TRBD1 (6 bases). This CDR3 contains 13 residues. Trimming shortened V by 5 bases and J by 8 bases, and 15 bases separated the two germline ends. Germline CDR1 and CDR2: SNHLY and FYNNEI. The CDR3 loop is CASSPQGISGYTF. CDR3 sequence (DNA): TGTGCCAGCAGTCCACAGGGAATTAGCGGCTACACCTTC.

This chain links TRBV5-8 with TRBJ1-2; 7 bases fit TRBD1. After removal of 3 bases from V and 4 bases from J, the junction contained 0 bases not matched to a gene. Looked up from germline, CDR1 is SGHTS and CDR2 is YDEGEE. The CDR3 loop spans 12 amino acids. As DNA, the CDR3 is TGTGCCAGCAGCTGGGACAGCTATGGCTACACCTTC. Translation gives CASSWDSYGYTF.

The gene calls are TRBV7-2 and TRBJ2-5; D perhaps matches TRBD2 (6 bases). Looked up from germline, CDR1 is SGHTA and CDR2 is FQGNSA. The CDR3 spans 16 residues. V was pared by 2 bases and J by 2 bases, with 15 bases between. This chain's CDR3 is CASSLSPGSGQETQYF. DNA of the CDR3: TGTGCCAGCAGCTTAAGCCCCGGCAGCGGGCAAGAGACCCAGTACTTC.

The chain combines TRBV10-3 with TRBJ1-1; D remains unclear. Between the trimmed V and J ends, which lost 2 bases and 1 base, there was a span of 5 bases. CDR3 length: 13 residues. Germline loops: CDR1 ENHRY, CDR2 SYGVKD. Written as DNA, the CDR3 is TGTGCCATCAGTGAGCCGGAGAACACTGAAGCTTTCTTT. As protein: CAISEPENTEAFF.

This CDR3 is CASSTGSSVNTEAFF. The CDR3 DNA reads as TGCGCCAGCAGCACAGGGTCATCAGTGAACACTGAAGCTTTCTTT. The genes are TRBV5-1 and TRBJ1-1; weak D call: TRBD1 (6 bases). This CDR3 has 15 amino acids. The germline gives CDR1 SGHRS, CDR2 YFSETQ. V was pared by 4 bases and J by 0 bases, with 13 bases between. The full variable domain, with the rest looked up from reference TRBV5-1 and TRBJ1-1, is KAGVTQTPRYLIKTRGQQVTLSCSPISGHRSVSWYQQTPGQGLQFLFEYFSETQRNKGNFPGRFSGRQFSNSRSEMNVSTLELGDSALYLCASSTGSSVNTEAFFGQGTRLTVV.